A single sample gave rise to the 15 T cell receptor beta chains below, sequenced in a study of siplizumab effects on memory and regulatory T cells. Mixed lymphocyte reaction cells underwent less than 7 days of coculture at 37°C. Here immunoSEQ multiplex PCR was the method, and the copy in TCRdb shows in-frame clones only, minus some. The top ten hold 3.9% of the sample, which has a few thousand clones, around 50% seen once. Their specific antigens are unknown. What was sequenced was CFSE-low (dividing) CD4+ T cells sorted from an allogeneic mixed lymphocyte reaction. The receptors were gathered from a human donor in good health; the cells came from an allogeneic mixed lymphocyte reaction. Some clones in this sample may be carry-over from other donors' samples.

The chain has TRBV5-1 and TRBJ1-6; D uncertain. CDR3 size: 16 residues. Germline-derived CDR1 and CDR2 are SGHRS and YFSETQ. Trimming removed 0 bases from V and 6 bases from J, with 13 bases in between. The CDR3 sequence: CASSLAMGDSNSPLHF. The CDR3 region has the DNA TGCGCCAGCAGCTTGGCCATGGGAGACTCTAATTCACCCCTCCACTTT.

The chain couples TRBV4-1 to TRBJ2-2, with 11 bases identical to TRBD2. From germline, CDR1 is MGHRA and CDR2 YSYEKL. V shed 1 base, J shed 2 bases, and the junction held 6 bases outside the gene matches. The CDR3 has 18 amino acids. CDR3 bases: TGCGCCAGCAGCCAAGTTATACTAGCGGGGGCTAACACCGGGGAGCTGTTTTTT. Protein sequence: CASSQVILAGANTGELFF.

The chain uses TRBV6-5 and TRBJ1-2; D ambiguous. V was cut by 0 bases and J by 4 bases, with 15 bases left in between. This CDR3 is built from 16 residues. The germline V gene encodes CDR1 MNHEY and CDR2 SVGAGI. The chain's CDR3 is CASSYSAFSALYGYTF. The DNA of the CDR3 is TGTGCCAGCAGTTACTCGGCCTTCTCGGCCCTCTATGGCTACACCTTC.

CDR3 nucleotide sequence: TGCGCCAGCCGATGGGCGGGAGCGAGCACAGATACGCAGTATTTT. Translation gives CASRWAGASTDTQYF. V is TRBV5-1 and J is TRBJ2-3, with 7 nucleotides matching TRBD2. The germline V gene has CDR1 SGHRS and CDR2 YFSETQ. The CDR3 runs to 15 residues. Trimming cost V 7 bases and J 0 bases; bases outside gene matches: 8.

Written as DNA, the CDR3 is TGCAGCGTTGAAGCCGGGATCTCCTACGAGCAGTACTTC. Translating gives CSVEAGISYEQYF. The chain joins TRBV29-1 to TRBJ2-7; TRBD2 is a possible D gene (5 bases). The germline V gene encodes CDR1 SQVTM and CDR2 ANQGSEA. The V and J ends lost 1 base and 0 bases respectively, with 7 bases between them. The CDR3 spans 13 residues.

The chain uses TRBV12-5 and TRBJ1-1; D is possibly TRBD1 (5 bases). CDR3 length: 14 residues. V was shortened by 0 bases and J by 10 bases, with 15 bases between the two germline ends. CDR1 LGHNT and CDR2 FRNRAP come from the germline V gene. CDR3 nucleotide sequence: TGTGCTAGTGGTTTGGTACCAGGGATAAGCTCAGCTTTCTTT. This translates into CASGLVPGISSAFF.

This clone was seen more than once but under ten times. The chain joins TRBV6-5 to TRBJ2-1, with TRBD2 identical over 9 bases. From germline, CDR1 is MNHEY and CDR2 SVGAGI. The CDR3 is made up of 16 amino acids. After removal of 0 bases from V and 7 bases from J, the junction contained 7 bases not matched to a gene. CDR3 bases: TGTGCCAGCAGTTACTCGAGGCTAGCGGGAAGGAATGAGCAGTTCTTC. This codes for CASSYSRLAGRNEQFF.

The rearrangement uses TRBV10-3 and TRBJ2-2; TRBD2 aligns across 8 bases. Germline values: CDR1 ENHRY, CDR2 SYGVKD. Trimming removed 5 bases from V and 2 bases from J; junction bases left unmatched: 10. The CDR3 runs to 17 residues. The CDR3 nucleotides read TGTGCCATCAGTCTCTTAGCGGGAACCAGAAACACCGGGGAGCTGTTTTTT. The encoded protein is CAISLLAGTRNTGELFF.

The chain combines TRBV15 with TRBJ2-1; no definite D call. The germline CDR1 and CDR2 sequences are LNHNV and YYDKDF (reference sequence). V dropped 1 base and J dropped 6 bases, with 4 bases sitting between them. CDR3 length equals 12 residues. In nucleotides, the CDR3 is TGTGCCACCAGCAGAGCCCTCAATGAGCAGTTCTTC. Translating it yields CATSRALNEQFF.

The DNA of the CDR3 is TGTGCCAGCAGATCAGGGCCATGGGTGAGCACAGATACGCAGTATTTT. It codes for CASRSGPWVSTDTQYF. V and J are TRBV2 and TRBJ2-3, with D possibly matching TRBD1 (5 bases). This CDR3 is built from 16 residues. The V and J ends lost 6 bases and 0 bases respectively, with 16 bases between them. Per germline, CDR1 SNHLY and CDR2 FYNNEI.

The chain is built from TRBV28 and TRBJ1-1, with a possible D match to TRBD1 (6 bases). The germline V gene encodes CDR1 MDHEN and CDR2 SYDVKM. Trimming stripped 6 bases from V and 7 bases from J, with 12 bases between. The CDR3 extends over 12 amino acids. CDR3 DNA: TGTGCCAGCAGGAGCGGGGGCTTTGAAGCTTTCTTT. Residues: CASRSGGFEAFF.

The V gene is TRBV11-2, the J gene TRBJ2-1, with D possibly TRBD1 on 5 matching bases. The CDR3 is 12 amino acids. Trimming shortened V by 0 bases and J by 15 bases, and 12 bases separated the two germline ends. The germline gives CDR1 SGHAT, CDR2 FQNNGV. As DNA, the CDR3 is TGTGCCAGCAGCTTAGAGGGGCTTCGAGTGTTCTTC. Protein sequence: CASSLEGLRVFF.

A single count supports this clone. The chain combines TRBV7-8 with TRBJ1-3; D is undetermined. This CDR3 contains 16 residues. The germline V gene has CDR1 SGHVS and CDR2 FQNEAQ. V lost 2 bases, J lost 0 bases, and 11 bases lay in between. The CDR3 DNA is TGTGCCAGCAGCTTAATCCTCGGCAACTCTGGAAACACCATATATTTT. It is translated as CASSLILGNSGNTIYF.

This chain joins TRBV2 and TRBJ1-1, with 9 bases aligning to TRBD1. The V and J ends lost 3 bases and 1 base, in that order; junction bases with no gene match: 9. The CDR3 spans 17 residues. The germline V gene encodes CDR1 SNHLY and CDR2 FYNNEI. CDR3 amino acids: CASSENRGLFRNTEAFF. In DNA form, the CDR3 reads TGTGCCAGCAGTGAGAACAGGGGGCTTTTCAGGAACACTGAAGCTTTCTTT.

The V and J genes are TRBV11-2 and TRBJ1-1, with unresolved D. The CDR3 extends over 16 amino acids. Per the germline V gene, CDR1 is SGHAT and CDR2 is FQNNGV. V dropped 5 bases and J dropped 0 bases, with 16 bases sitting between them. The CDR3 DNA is TGTGCCAGCAGCCGCACTACAAGAGGTCTGAACACTGAAGCTTTCTTT. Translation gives CASSRTTRGLNTEAFF.